These 8 T cell receptor beta chains were sequenced from one sample in a study of shared clonotypes between healthy human individuals. Here immunoSEQ multiplex PCR was the method, and the copy in TCRdb shows in-frame clones only, minus some. The data show roughly 2.4 million clones, with almost 96% seen just once and over 0.1% held by the top ten. What was sequenced was naive CD4+ T cells sorted from blood. Documented subset: CD45RA+ positively selected. Receptors originate from a man between 18 and 29 years old in good health.

This clone was counted between two and nine times. The chain uses TRBV30 and TRBJ1-5; D uncertain. V lost 1 base and J 9 bases, leaving 13 bases between the germline ends. The V gene's germline CDR1 is GTSNPN and CDR2 SVGIG (reference sequence). This CDR3 region has 13 residues. The CDR3 spells CAWSGGWSWPQHF. CDR3 nucleotides: TGTGCCTGGAGTGGCGGCTGGAGCTGGCCCCAGCATTTT.

Concerning this clone itself: The sample carries other DNA sequences with the same CDR3. Here the CDR3 DNA reads TGCGCCAGCAGTTCCGGGGATACGCAGTATTTT. Encoded protein: CASSSGDTQYF. The chain carries TRBV5-1 and TRBJ2-3; D not resolved. This CDR3 is built from 11 residues. Germline CDR1 is SGHRS and CDR2 is YFSETQ. V was cut by 5 bases and J by 6 bases, with 7 bases left in between. Variable domain in full (rest from reference TRBV5-1 and TRBJ2-3): KAGVTQTPRYLIKTRGQQVTLSCSPISGHRSVSWYQQTPGQGLQFLFEYFSETQRNKGNFPGRFSGRQFSNSRSEMNVSTLELGDSALYLCASSSGDTQYFGPGTRLTVL.

The rearrangement links TRBV5-8 to TRBJ1-5; perhaps TRBD1 as D (6 bases). Trimming took 4 bases from V and 3 from J, leaving 23 bases between them. The germline V gene has CDR1 SGHTS and CDR2 YDEGEE. The CDR3 is 18 residues long. The CDR3 spells CASSQFRGPGGYNQPQHF. The CDR3 nucleotides are TGTGCCAGCAGCCAGTTCAGGGGCCCCGGGGGCTACAATCAGCCCCAGCATTTT.

About this clone itself: This specimen includes other DNA sequences encoding the same CDR3. CDR3 nucleotide sequence: TGTGCCAGCAGTTTCGGGAGCAGCTACGAGCAGTACTTC. Its translation: CASSFGSSYEQYF. The gene calls are TRBV28 and TRBJ2-7; D might be TRBD2 (6 bases). Per germline, CDR1 MDHEN and CDR2 SYDVKM. Trimming removed 3 bases at V and 3 bases at J, with 9 bases between. The CDR3 extends over 13 amino acids.

This chain uses TRBV11-2 with TRBJ2-7, with 9 positions matching TRBD2. This CDR3 comprises 14 residues. The germline V gene has CDR1 SGHAT and CDR2 FQNNGV. J was trimmed by 2 bases and V by 3 bases; bases with no gene match: 2. The CDR3 is CASSFSGGTYEQYF. For the CDR3, the DNA is TGTGCCAGCAGCTTTAGCGGGGGCACCTACGAGCAGTACTTC.

This rearrangement joins TRBV28 to TRBJ2-5; unclear D gene. The CDR3 sequence is 16 residues long. Trimming left V 2 bases short and J 4 bases short, with 17 bases between. The germline V gene encodes CDR1 MDHEN and CDR2 SYDVKM. The CDR3 DNA follows: TGTGCCAGCAGTTTAGTTGTGGTGGCCGGCCGAGAGACCCAGTACTTC. This sequence encodes CASSLVVVAGRETQYF.

The chain recombines TRBV2 with TRBJ2-7, with 9 bases aligning to TRBD1. The CDR3 totals 14 residues. Germline-derived CDR1 and CDR2 are SNHLY and FYNNEI. Trimming removed 7 bases from V and 2 bases from J; junction bases left unmatched: 6. CDR3 amino acids: CASINRGRPYEQYF. In DNA form, the CDR3 reads TGTGCCAGCATCAACAGGGGGCGACCCTACGAGCAGTACTTC.

This chain links TRBV30 with TRBJ2-3; D assignment may be TRBD1 or TRBD2 (6 bases each). Germline V gene lookup returns CDR1 GTSNPN and CDR2 SVGIG (reference sequence). The length of the CDR3 is 17 residues. Trimming pared 6 bases from V and 0 bases from J, leaving 22 bases between. CDR3 residues: CACLPTGRGGSTDTQYF. CDR3 nucleotide sequence: TGTGCCTGCCTTCCGACCGGGAGAGGGGGAAGCACAGATACGCAGTATTTT.